This is a list of T cell receptor beta chains from one sample in a study of T cell responses to AZD1222 COVID-19 vaccine. The assay was immunoSEQ multiplex PCR, and TCRdb's table has in-frame clones only and misses some. The sample consists of about 110,000 clones, 80% to 90% of them appearing once. Material: peripheral blood, obtained 28 days after the second AZD1222 dose. These TCRs come from an adult who received the AZD1222 COVID-19 vaccine. Both conserved end residues are part of each CDR3. The D gene is left open where the match is weak. A clone size is listed for some rows: how often the clone was seen (once, few, many), or a class if it is expanded.

J | size | V | D | length | DNA | CDR3
TRBJ1-6 | few | TRBV4-1 | NA | 16 | TGCGCCAGCAGCCAAGATCTTGGAGGGTTAAGATCACCCCTCCACTTT | CASSQDLGGLRSPLHF
TRBJ2-1 | NA | TRBV29-1 | TRBD2 | 15 | TGCAGCGTTGGACTAGCGGGAGTAGGGTACAATGAGCAGTTCTTC | CSVGLAGVGYNEQFF
TRBJ2-3 | NA | TRBV4-1 | NA | 15 | TGCGCCAGCGCGGCGGTGGGCCTGACCGTCCCCACGCAGTATTTT | CASAAVGLTVPTQYF
TRBJ1-2 | NA | TRBV2 | NA | 15 | TGTGCCAGCAGTGGACGTGACGGACCTAACTATGGCTACACCTTC | CASSGRDGPNYGYTF
TRBJ2-3 | NA | TRBV5-1 | TRBD1 | 16 | TGCGCCAGCAGCTTGACCACCCAGGGGGCAGGCGATACGCAGTATTTT | CASSLTTQGAGDTQYF
TRBJ2-3 | NA | TRBV19 | TRBD1 | 15 | TGTGCCAGTACGAACCGGGACAGGGTCACAGATACGCAGTATTTT | CASTNRDRVTDTQYF
TRBJ1-2 | NA | TRBV11-3 | NA | 15 | TGTGCCAGCAGCTTTTCAGGGTTCCAGTCCTATGGCTACACCTTC | CASSFSGFQSYGYTF
TRBJ2-2 | NA | TRBV7-9 | NA | 14 | TGTGCCAGCAGCCCGAGTGGGTACGCCGGGGAGCTGTTTTTT | CASSPSGYAGELFF
TRBJ2-5 | NA | TRBV6-6 | NA | 11 | TGTGCCAGCGCCACACAAGAGACCCAGTACTTC | CASATQETQYF
TRBJ1-2 | NA | TRBV5-3 | NA | 14 | TGTGCCAGGCCTGGGTCTGCCCGATACTATGGCTACACCTTC | CARPGSARYYGYTF
TRBJ2-1 | NA | TRBV4-2 | TRBD1 | 14 | TGTGCCAGCAGCCAGCCCCAGGGGGACAATGAGCAGTTCTTC | CASSQPQGDNEQFF
TRBJ1-2 | few | TRBV7-9 | TRBD1 | 15 | TGTGCCAGCAGCTCCAATGGACAGGGGGTCTATGGCTACACCTTC | CASSSNGQGVYGYTF
TRBJ2-3 | NA | TRBV18 | TRBD1 | 16 | TGTGCCAGCTCACCATCGGGACAGGGGGCCGCAGATACGCAGTATTTT | CASSPSGQGAADTQYF
TRBJ2-7 | NA | TRBV28 | TRBD1 | 14 | TGTGCCAGCAGTCCACGACAGGGGACCTACGAGCAGTACTTC | CASSPRQGTYEQYF
TRBJ1-2 | NA | TRBV7-8 | NA | 15 | TGTGCCAGCAGCGAAACGGACAGAAGTTACTATGGCTACACCTTC | CASSETDRSYYGYTF
TRBJ1-2 | few | TRBV7-8 | TRBD1 | 14 | TGTGCCAGCAGCTCGACTAGACAGGGGTACGGCTACACCTTC | CASSSTRQGYGYTF
TRBJ2-2 | NA | TRBV30 | TRBD2 | 15 | TGTGCCTGGGATAGACTAGCGGGAATCGCCGGGGAGCTGTTTTTT | CAWDRLAGIAGELFF
TRBJ2-7 | NA | TRBV4-2 | TRBD1 | 16 | TGTGCCAGCAGCCATCTATCCGGGACAGGGGAATACGAGCAGTACTTC | CASSHLSGTGEYEQYF